The following is a TCR beta chain sequence with its context. The germline V and J ends were trimmed by 7 bases and 1 base, with 11 bases remaining between them. Germline CDR1 and CDR2: SGHRS and YFSETQ. CDR3 size: 14 residues. Generated by immunoSEQ multiplex PCR, the TCRdb table keeps only in-frame clones and is missing some. Counted here are fewer than 110,000 clones, 85% to 95% occurring once; the ten biggest clones make up about 1.2%. The data belong to a study of OX40 agonist ivuxolimab in advanced cancers. Material: CD4+ or CD8+ T cells sorted from blood, obtained in a trial of the OX40 agonist ivuxolimab. This TCR derives from an adult with an advanced solid tumor such as melanoma, head and neck, liver or kidney cancer. V gene TRBV5-1 combines with J gene TRBJ2-2; TRBD2 might be the D (6 bases). Here the CDR3 DNA reads TGCGCCAGCCTCACGGGGGTGAACACCGGGGAGCTGTTTTTT. Encoded protein: CASLTGVNTGELFF.